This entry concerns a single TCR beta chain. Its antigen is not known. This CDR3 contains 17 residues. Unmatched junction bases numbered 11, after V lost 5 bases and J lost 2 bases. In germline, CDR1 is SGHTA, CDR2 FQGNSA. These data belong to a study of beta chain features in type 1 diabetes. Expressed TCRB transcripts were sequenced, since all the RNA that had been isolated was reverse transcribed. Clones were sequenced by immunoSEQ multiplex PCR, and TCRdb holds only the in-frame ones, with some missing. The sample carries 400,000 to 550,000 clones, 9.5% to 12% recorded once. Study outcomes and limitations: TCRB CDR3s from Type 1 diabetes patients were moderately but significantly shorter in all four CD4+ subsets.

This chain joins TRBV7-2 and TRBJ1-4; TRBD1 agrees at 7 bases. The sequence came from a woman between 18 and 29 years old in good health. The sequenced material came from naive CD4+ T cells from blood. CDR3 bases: TGTGCCAGCAGCGATGAAGCCAGGGGGTGGACTAATGAAAAACTGTTTTTT. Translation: CASSDEARGWTNEKLFF.